These 17 T cell receptor beta chains came from one sample sequenced in a study of T cell responses to AZD1222 COVID-19 vaccine. Some clones are missing from TCRdb's copy, which holds only in-frame ones; the method was immunoSEQ multiplex PCR. The sample lists 100,000 to 150,000 clones; about 91% were seen once. The source was peripheral blood, collected 28 days after the second AZD1222 dose. The receptor source for this set is an adult who received the AZD1222 COVID-19 vaccine.

A few counts support this clone. This chain uses TRBV4-3 with TRBJ1-6, with D tentatively TRBD1 (5 bases). The CDR3 length is 17 residues. The V gene lost 0 bases and the J gene lost 3 bases, with 12 bases spanning the gap. Germline loops: CDR1 LGHNA, CDR2 YSLEER. The CDR3 is CASSQEAGADYNSPLHF. CDR3 in DNA: TGCGCCAGCAGCCAAGAGGCTGGGGCAGACTATAATTCACCCCTCCACTTT.

V gene TRBV30 combines with J gene TRBJ1-5; possible D gene TRBD1, 6 bases. V was cut by 1 base and J by 9 bases, with 22 bases left in between. The germline gives CDR1 GTSNPN, CDR2 SVGIG (reference sequence). The CDR3 covers 16 residues. CDR3 nucleotide sequence: TGTGCCTGGAGTGGCATGGGGGCCCGTCTAAATAGGCCCCAGCATTTT. Protein: CAWSGMGARLNRPQHF.

The chain combines TRBV5-1 with TRBJ2-4, with 9 bases aligning to TRBD2. J gave up 8 bases and V 2 bases, and 11 bases lay outside the gene matches. CDR3 length equals 16 residues. In germline, CDR1 is SGHRS, CDR2 YFSETQ. CDR3 coding DNA: TGCGCCAGCAGCTTTGCGACTAGCGGCACTGGCGACATTCAGTACTTC. Encoded protein: CASSFATSGTGDIQYF.

The V call is TRBV19, the J call TRBJ1-1; a possible D gene is TRBD1 (5 bases). Trimming took 3 bases from V and 5 from J, leaving 13 bases between them. CDR3 length: 14 amino acids. From germline, CDR1 is LNHDA and CDR2 SQIVND (reference sequence). The CDR3 DNA is TGTGCCAGTAGTATCCGAGCAGGGAGGACTGAAGCTTTCTTT. Translation: CASSIRAGRTEAFF.

This chain connects TRBV7-8 to TRBJ1-1, with D unclear. Looked up from germline, CDR1 is SGHVS and CDR2 is FQNEAQ. CDR3 length equals 15 residues. The ends were cut back, 1 base at V and 4 bases at J, with 13 bases in the middle. The CDR3 coding sequence is TGTGCCAGCAGCTTAGGGGCAGGTCCAGGCACTGAAGCTTTCTTT. It specifies CASSLGAGPGTEAFF.

The chain joins TRBV19 to TRBJ2-5; tentatively, D is TRBD1 (6 bases). CDR1 is LNHDA, CDR2 SQIVND, per germline (reference sequence). The CDR3 extends over 15 amino acids. The V end was cut by 1 base, the J end by 2 bases, with 11 bases between. CDR3 coding DNA: TGTGCCAGTAGTATAGCTCGGGACATACAAGAGACCCAGTACTTC. It specifies CASSIARDIQETQYF.

The rearrangement joins TRBV25-1 to TRBJ2-1; the match to TRBD2 covers 8 bases. V shed 1 base and J 5 bases; nucleotides not matched to a gene: 7. The CDR3 is 16 residues long. From germline, CDR1 is MGHDK and CDR2 SYGVNS. The DNA for the CDR3 is TGTGCCAGCAGTGAATTAGTCGGGAGGGAAGACAATGAGCAGTTCTTC. Its protein product is CASSELVGREDNEQFF.

The chain employs TRBV7-3 and TRBJ1-2; D may be TRBD1 (6 bases). The CDR3 loop spans 13 amino acids. Germline loops: CDR1 SGHTA, CDR2 FQGTGA. Trimming left V 2 bases short and J 5 bases short, with 9 bases between. The CDR3 spells CASSLYREYGYTF. The CDR3 DNA is TGTGCCAGCAGCTTATACAGGGAGTATGGCTACACCTTC.

On this clone itself: An end of the junction differs from the germline gene, which may be a read error. The V gene is TRBV5-7, the J gene TRBJ2-5, with 10 bases that match TRBD2. TRBV5-7 is recorded as an ORF, its role being uncertain. CDR3 size: 16 residues. In DNA, the CDR3 is TGTGCCAGCAGCTGGATTATACTAGCGGGGAGAGAGGCCCAGTACTTC. It yields the protein CASSWIILAGREAQYF.

This chain links TRBV19 with TRBJ1-4; tentatively, D is TRBD1 (5 bases). Trimming took off 6 bases at V and 7 bases at J, with 12 bases between the two ends. This CDR3 has 13 residues. Germline V gene lookup returns CDR1 LNHDA and CDR2 SQIVND (reference sequence). The CDR3 here is CASRGLPTEKLFF. CDR3 nucleotides: TGTGCCAGTAGGGGACTGCCCACTGAAAAACTGTTTTTT.

This clone was detected only a few times. This sequence joins TRBV12-3 or TRBV12-4 and TRBJ1-3, with D perhaps matching TRBD1 (6 bases). This CDR3 comprises 11 residues. Trimming took 6 bases from V and 10 from J, leaving 10 bases between them. This CDR3 is CASSQGITIYF. Written as DNA, the CDR3 is TGTGCCAGCAGCCAGGGGATAACCATATATTTT.

V usage is TRBV19 and J usage is TRBJ2-5; 8 bases are shared with TRBD1. From germline, CDR1 is LNHDA and CDR2 SQIVND (reference sequence). Unmatched junction bases numbered 4, after V lost 3 bases and J lost 1 base. The CDR3 loop spans 15 amino acids. In nucleotides, the CDR3 is TGTGCCAGTAGTATCCCTGGACAGGGCCAAGAGACCCAGTACTTC. Its protein product is CASSIPGQGQETQYF. Full variable domain (outside the CDR3, taken from reference TRBV19 and TRBJ2-5): DGGITQSPKYLFRKEGQNVTLSCEQNLNHDAMYWYRQDPGQGLRLIYYSQIVNDFQKGDIAEGYSVSREKKESFPLTVTSAQKNPTAFYLCASSIPGQGQETQYFGPGTRLLVL.

This clone appeared once. The chain employs TRBV6-2 or TRBV6-3 and TRBJ2-7, with D maybe TRBD2 (6 bases). The germline V and J ends were trimmed by 6 bases and 4 bases, with 16 bases remaining between them. Germline-derived CDR1 and CDR2 are MNHEY and SVGEGT. CDR3 length: 14 residues. Here the CDR3 DNA reads TGTGCCAGCAGCCCCGGGAGCTACCCTTACGAGCAGTACGTC. Its protein is CASSPGSYPYEQYV.

The table lists this clone with a count of one. The V and J genes are TRBV13 and TRBJ2-7, with 12 positions matching TRBD1. Germline V gives CDR1 PRHDT, CDR2 FYEKMQ (reference sequence). V lost 5 bases, J lost 6 bases, and 8 bases stayed unmatched. CDR3 length: 15 amino acids. The CDR3, as DNA: TGTGCCAGCAGCCCCACCGGGACAGGGGGCTCCGAGCAGTACGTC. Its protein is CASSPTGTGGSEQYV.

The chain employs TRBV30 and TRBJ2-2, with D unclear. The CDR3 is 14 amino acids. The ends were cut back, 1 base at V and 4 bases at J, with 10 bases in the middle. Per germline, CDR1 GTSNPN and CDR2 SVGIG (reference sequence). The CDR3 nucleotides read TGTGCCTGGAGTGGTCTGGTGGTCACCGGGGAGCTGTTTTTT. Translation gives CAWSGLVVTGELFF.

This clone was recorded once. This chain connects TRBV4-3 to TRBJ1-5; no firm D call. Germline CDR1 and CDR2: LGHNA and YSLEER. V was pared by 1 base and J by 5 bases, with 9 bases between. This CDR3 is built from 14 residues. CDR3 protein: CASSQVYGDQPQHF. The CDR3 nucleotides are TGCGCCAGCAGCCAAGTTTATGGGGATCAGCCCCAGCATTTT.

This clone was picked up one time. This sequence joins TRBV2 and TRBJ2-7; 9 bases are shared with TRBD2. The CDR3 consists of 15 residues. From germline, CDR1 is SNHLY and CDR2 FYNNEI. Trimming took 5 bases from V and 6 from J; bases not matched to a gene: 11. Written as DNA, the CDR3 is TGTGCCAGCAGTTCAACTAGCGGGTACTCGGGCGAGCAGTACTTC. This sequence encodes CASSSTSGYSGEQYF.